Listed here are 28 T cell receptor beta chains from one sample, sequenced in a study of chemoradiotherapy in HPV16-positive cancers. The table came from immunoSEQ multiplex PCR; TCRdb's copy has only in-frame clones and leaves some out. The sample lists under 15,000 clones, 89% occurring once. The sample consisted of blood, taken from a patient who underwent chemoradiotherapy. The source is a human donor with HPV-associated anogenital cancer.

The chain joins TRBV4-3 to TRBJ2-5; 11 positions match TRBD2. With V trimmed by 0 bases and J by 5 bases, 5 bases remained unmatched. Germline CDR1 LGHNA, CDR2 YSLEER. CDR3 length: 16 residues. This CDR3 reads CASSQDTSGGEETQYF. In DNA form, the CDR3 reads TGCGCCAGCAGCCAAGATACTAGCGGGGGTGAGGAGACCCAGTACTTC.

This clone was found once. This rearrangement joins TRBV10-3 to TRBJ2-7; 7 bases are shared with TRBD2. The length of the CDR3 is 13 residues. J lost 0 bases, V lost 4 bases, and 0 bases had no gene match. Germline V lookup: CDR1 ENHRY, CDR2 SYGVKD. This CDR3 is CAISGEGSYEQYF. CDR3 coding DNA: TGTGCCATCAGTGGGGAGGGCTCCTACGAGCAGTACTTC.

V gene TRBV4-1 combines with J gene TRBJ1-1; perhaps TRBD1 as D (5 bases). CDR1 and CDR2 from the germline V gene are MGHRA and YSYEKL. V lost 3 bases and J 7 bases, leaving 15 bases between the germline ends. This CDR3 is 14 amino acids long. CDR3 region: CASSHTGTQNEAFF. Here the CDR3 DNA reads TGCGCCAGCAGCCATACCGGGACGCAGAATGAAGCTTTCTTT.

The CDR3, as DNA: TGTGCCAGCACCGGGACAGGGATTTCACCCCTCCACTTT. It codes for CASTGTGISPLHF. The J gene is TRBJ1-6, the V gene TRBV2, with 9 bases that match TRBD1. The CDR3 is 13 amino acids. Trimming took 7 bases from V and 9 from J; bases not matched to a gene: 4. Germline CDR1 SNHLY, CDR2 FYNNEI.

The CDR3 sequence: CASSLGGGGGSYEQYF. The CDR3 nucleotides read TGTGCCAGCAGCTTAGGCGGCGGGGGGGGGTCCTACGAGCAGTACTTC. The chain combines TRBV7-2 with TRBJ2-7; 9 bases agree with TRBD2. This CDR3 contains 16 residues. Germline assignment: CDR1 SGHTA and CDR2 FQGNSA. V lost 1 base to trimming and J lost 1 base; unmatched junction nucleotides: 5.

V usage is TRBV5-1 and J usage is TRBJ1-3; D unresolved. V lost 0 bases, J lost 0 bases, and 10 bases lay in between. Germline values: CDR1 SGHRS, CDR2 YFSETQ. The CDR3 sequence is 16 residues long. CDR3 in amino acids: CASSLEGVYSGNTIYF. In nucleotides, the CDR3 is TGCGCCAGCAGCTTGGAGGGCGTCTACTCTGGAAACACCATATATTTT.

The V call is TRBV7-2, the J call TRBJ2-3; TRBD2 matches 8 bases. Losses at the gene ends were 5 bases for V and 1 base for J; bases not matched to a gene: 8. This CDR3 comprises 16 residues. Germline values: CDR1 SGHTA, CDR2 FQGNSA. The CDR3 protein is CASSHPPGGGTDTQYF. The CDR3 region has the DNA TGTGCCAGCAGCCATCCCCCGGGGGGGGGCACAGATACGCAGTATTTT.

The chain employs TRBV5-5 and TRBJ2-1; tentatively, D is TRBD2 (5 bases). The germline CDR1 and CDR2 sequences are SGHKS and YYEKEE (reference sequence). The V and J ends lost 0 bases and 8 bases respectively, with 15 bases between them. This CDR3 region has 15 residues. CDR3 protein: CASSLDTGTWDEQFF. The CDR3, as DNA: TGTGCCAGCAGCTTGGACACGGGAACTTGGGATGAGCAGTTCTTC.

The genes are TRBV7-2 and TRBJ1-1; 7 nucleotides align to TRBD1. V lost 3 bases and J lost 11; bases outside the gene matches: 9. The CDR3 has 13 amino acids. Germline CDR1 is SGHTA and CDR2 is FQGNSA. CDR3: CASSFSTGRWAFF. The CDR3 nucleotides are TGTGCCAGCAGCTTTTCGACAGGGAGGTGGGCTTTCTTT.

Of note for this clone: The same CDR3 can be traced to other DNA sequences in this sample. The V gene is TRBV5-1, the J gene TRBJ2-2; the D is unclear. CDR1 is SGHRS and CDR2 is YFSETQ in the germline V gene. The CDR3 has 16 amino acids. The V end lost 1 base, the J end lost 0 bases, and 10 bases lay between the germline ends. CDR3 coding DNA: TGCGCCAGCAGCTTGACAGAGAGTGCGAACACCGGGGAGCTGTTTTTT. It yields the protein CASSLTESANTGELFF.

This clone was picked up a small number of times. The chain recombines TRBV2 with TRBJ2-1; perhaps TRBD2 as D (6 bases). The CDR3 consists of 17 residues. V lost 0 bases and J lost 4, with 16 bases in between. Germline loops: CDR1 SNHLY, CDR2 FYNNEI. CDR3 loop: CASSEADRDSPYNEQFF. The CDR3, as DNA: TGTGCCAGCAGTGAAGCCGACCGGGACTCCCCGTACAATGAGCAGTTCTTC.

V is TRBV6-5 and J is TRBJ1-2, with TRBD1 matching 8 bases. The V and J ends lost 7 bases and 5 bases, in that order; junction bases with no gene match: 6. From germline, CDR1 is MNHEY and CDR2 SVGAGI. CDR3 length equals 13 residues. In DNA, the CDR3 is TGTGCCAGCATAGGCAGGGGGCTATATGGCTACACCTTC. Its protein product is CASIGRGLYGYTF.

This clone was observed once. This chain's CDR3 is CASSYSSRDAYGYTF. The CDR3 DNA reads TGTGCCAGCAGTTACTCGTCCAGGGACGCCTATGGCTACACCTTC. The chain joins TRBV6-5 to TRBJ1-2; the D gene is possibly TRBD1 (5 bases). The germline V gene has CDR1 MNHEY and CDR2 SVGAGI. Trimming took 0 bases from V and 4 from J, leaving 12 bases between them. The CDR3 sequence is 15 residues long.

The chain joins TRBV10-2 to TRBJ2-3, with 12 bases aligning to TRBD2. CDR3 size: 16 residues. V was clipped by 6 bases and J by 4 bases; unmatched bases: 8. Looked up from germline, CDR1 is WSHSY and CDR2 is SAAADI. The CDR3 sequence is CASSAASGGEPDTQYF. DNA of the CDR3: TGCGCCAGCAGCGCCGCTAGCGGGGGGGAGCCAGATACGCAGTATTTT.

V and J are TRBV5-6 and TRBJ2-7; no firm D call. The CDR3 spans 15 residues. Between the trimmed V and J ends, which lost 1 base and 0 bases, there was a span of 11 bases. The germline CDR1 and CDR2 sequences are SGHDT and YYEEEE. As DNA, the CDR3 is TGTGCCAGCAGCTTGTATAGTGGGCTCTCCTACGAGCAGTACTTC. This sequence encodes CASSLYSGLSYEQYF.

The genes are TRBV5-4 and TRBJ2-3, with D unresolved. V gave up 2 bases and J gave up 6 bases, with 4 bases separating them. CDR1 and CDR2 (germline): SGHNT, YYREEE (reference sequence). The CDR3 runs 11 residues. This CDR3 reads CASSFFDTQYF. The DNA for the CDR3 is TGTGCCAGCAGCTTTTTTGATACGCAGTATTTT.

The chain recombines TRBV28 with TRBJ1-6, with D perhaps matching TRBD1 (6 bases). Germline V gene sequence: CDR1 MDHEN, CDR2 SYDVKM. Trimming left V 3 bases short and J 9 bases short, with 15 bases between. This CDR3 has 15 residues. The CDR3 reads CASSLTGIVSSPLHF. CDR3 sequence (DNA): TGTGCCAGCAGTTTGACAGGCATTGTCAGTTCACCCCTCCACTTT.

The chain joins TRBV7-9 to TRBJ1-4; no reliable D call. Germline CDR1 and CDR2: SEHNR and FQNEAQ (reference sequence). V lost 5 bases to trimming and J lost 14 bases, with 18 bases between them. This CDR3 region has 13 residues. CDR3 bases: TGTGCCAGCAGCGACTATGGCGCTCGGCGGCTGTTTTTT. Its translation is CASSDYGARRLFF.

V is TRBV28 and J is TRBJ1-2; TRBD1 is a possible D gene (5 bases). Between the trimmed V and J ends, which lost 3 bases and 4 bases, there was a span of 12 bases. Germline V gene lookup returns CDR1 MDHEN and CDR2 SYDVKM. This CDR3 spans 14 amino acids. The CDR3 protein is CASSFFQGGYGYTF. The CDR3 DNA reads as TGTGCCAGCAGTTTTTTTCAGGGTGGCTATGGCTACACCTTC.

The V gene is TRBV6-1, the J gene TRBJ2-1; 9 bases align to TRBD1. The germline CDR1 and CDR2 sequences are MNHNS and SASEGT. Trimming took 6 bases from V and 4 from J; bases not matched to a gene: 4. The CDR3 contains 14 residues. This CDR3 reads CASSTQGAYNEQFF. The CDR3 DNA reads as TGTGCCAGCAGCACACAGGGGGCGTACAATGAGCAGTTCTTC.

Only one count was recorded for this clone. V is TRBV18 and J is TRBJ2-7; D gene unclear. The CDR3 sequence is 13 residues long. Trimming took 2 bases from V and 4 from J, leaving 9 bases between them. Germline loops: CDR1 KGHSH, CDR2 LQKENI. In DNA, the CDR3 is TGTGCCAGCTCACCAGGATACGATTACGAGCAGTACTTC. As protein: CASSPGYDYEQYF.

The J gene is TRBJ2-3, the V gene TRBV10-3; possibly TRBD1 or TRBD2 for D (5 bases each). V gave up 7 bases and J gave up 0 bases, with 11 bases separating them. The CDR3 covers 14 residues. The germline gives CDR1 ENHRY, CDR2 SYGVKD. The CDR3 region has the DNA TGTGCCATCAATAGGGGAGCTAGCACAGATACGCAGTATTTT. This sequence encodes CAINRGASTDTQYF.

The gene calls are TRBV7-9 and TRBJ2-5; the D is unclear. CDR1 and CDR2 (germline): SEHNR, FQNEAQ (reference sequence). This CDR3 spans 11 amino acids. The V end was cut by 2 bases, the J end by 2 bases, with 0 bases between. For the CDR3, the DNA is TGTGCCAGCAGCTTACAAGAGACCCAGTACTTC. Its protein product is CASSLQETQYF.

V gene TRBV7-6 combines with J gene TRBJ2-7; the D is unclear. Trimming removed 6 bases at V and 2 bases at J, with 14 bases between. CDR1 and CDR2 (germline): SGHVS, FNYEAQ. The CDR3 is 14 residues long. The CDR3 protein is CASSRQSGAYEQYF. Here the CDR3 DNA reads TGTGCCAGCAGTCGCCAATCTGGGGCCTACGAGCAGTACTTC.

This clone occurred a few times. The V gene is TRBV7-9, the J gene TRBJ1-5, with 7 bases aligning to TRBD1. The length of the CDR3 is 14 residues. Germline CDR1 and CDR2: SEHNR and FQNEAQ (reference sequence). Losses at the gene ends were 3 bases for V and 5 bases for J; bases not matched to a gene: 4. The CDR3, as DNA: TGTGCCAGCAGCTTGGGAGGGGGCCATCAGCCCCAGCATTTT. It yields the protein CASSLGGGHQPQHF.

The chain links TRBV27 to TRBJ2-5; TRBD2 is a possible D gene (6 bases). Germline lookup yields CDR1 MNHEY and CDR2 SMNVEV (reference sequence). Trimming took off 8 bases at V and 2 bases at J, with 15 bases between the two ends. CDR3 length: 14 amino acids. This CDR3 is CASRRRAGQETQYF. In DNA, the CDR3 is TGTGCCAGCCGTCGGAGGGCCGGGCAAGAGACCCAGTACTTC.

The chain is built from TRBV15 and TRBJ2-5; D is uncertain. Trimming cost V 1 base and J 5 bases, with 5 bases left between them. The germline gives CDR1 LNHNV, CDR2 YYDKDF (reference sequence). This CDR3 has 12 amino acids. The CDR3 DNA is TGTGCCACCAGCAGAGTCGTCGAGACCCAGTACTTC. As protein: CATSRVVETQYF.

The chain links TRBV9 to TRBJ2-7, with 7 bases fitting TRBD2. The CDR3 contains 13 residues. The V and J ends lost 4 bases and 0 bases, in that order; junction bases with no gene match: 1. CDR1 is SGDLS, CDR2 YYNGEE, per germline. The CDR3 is CASSRGGSYEQYF. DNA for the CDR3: TGTGCCAGCAGCCGCGGGGGCTCCTACGAGCAGTACTTC.